This TCR beta chain was identified in a study of identifying expanded T cells in peripheral blood. Study results and limitations: Over about two and four weeks, about 15 and 19 clones changed, versus approximately 1.1 between replicates.

Clones were sequenced by immunoSEQ multiplex PCR, and TCRdb holds only the in-frame ones, with some missing. The repertoire holds roughly 100,000 clones, about 87% seen once, with 13% to 15% in the top ten. Comment on this clone: Its antigen is not identified.

V lost 2 bases and J lost 6, with 12 bases in between. In germline, CDR1 is SGHAT, CDR2 FQDESV (reference sequence). The CDR3 is 14 amino acids. The genes are TRBV11-1 and TRBJ2-3, with D hard to call. The source is a person aged 18 to 69 in good health. Sequenced input: blood. The CDR3 sequence: CASSLLSVRDTQYF. DNA of the CDR3: TGTGCCAGCAGCTTATTGTCAGTGAGGGATACGCAGTATTTT.